This TCR beta chain comes out of a study of Ad26.COV2.S vaccination and SARS-CoV-2 variants. The treatment was: 19 received Ad26.COV2.S at low or high dose, single or two shots; about five received placebo; per-sample allocation not given. Day 63 following the first vaccine or placebo injection was when the samples were taken. As to this clone: Its antigen is unidentified.

Sequencing used immunoSEQ multiplex PCR; TCRdb keeps in-frame clones, though not all of them. The sample yields 300,000 to 400,000 clones, around 89% seen once. General study results and limits: Whether participants received vaccine or placebo, their non-spike TCR breadth was similar. Substantial post-vaccination breadth of spike-specific CD8+ and CD4+ T cell responses was reported.

Germline assignment: CDR1 SQVTM and CDR2 ANQGSEA. This CDR3 is 12 amino acids long. V lost 4 bases, J lost 2 bases, and 5 bases lay in between. This clonotype originated in a person between 18 and 59 years old who received the Ad26.COV2.S COVID-19 vaccine or a placebo. The gene calls are TRBV29-1 and TRBJ2-2; D is undetermined. The material sequenced was peripheral blood, taken in a trial of Ad26.COV2.S vaccine versus placebo. CDR3: CSVAVNTGELFF. As DNA, the CDR3 is TGCAGCGTTGCAGTAAACACCGGGGAGCTGTTTTTT.